This note documents a single T cell receptor (beta chain) sequence. CDR1 is KGHDR, CDR2 SFDVKD, per germline. V gave up 11 bases and J gave up 5 bases; unmatched junction bases: 9. The CDR3 is 14 amino acids. This record comes from a study of blood T cell repertoires in COVID-19. The wider study: Spain, Italy and the United States supplied samples that represented acute and convalescent COVID-19.

Some clones are missing from TCRdb's copy, which holds only in-frame ones; the method was immunoSEQ multiplex PCR. Of about 36,000 clones in the sample, about 77% were seen once. The specimen sequenced was peripheral blood. This TCR was recovered from a man in his 60s with acute or convalescent COVID-19. The chain joins TRBV24-1 to TRBJ2-3; 10 bases fit TRBD1. CDR3 residues: CASGTGDPRDTQYF. DNA for the CDR3: TGTGCCAGCGGGACAGGGGATCCAAGAGATACGCAGTATTTT.